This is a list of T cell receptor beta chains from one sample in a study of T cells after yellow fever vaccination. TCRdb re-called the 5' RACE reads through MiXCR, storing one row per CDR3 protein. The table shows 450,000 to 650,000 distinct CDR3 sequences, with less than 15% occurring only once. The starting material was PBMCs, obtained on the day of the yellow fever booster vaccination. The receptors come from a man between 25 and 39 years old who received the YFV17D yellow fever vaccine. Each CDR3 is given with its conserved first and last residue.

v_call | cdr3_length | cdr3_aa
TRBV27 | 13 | CASSLFRDTEAFF
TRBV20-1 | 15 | CSAPRGSGPQETQYF
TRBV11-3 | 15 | CASSLDLSNSGELFF
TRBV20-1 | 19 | CSARDPSRDPNSRMGTQYF
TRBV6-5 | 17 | CASSYSLVGGSYNEQFF
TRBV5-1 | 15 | CASTSPTGGKETQYF
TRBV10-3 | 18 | CAISEPGTSGRAVDTQYF
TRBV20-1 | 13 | CSARGRGSGELFF
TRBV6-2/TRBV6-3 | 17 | CASSYSTARGLNTEAFF
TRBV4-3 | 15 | CASSQLVGITDTQYF
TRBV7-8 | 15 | CASTPHFGHQETQYF
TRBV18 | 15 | CASSPVGGGTDTQYF
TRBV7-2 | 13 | CASSLEIGFGYTF
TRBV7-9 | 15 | CASSSPGSNNSPLHF
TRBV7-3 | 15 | CASSPGLARQETQYF
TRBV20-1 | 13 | CSAERTSAYEQYF
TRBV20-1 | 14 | CSAHRSSYNSPLHF
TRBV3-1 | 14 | CASSQDPVYNEQYF
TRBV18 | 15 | CASSGDLLSNQPQHF
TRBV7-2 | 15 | CASIKAPGAYNEQFF
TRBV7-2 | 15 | CASSLSAGTAYEQYF
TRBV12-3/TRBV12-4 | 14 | CASSPTGLGPEQFF
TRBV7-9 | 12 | CASSRILEKLFF
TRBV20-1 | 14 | CSAGYRGLSYEQYF
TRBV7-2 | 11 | CASSFRGEQYF
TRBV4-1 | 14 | CASSLTGAKTEAFF
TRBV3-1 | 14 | CASSLTGLNYGYTF
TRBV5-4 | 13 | CASSAIKTDTQYF
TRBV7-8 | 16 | CASSLSGTQLTDTQYF
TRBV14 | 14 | CASSPQGLAVGYTF
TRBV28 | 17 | CASSLGGDTSITGELFF
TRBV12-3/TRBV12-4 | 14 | CASKGDSGANVLTF
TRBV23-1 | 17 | CASSQCARTDGSYEQYF
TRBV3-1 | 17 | CASSFWGQGASGNIQYF
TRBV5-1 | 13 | CASSFYGGSEQYF
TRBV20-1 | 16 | CSARDPPSGKSYEQYF
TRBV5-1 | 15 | CASSPTTSGANEQFF
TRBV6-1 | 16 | CASSVGLGLRVDTQYF
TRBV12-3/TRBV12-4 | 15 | CASTLAGRSYNEQFF
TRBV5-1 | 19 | CASRASYGFVGVVTDTQYF
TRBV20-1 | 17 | CSARDFSGTGGRETQYF
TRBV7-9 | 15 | CASSPPGLATNEQFF
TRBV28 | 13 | CATTGPDSYEQYF
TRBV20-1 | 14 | CSASGTGGPYEQYF
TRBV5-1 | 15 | CASSLGLAGWNEQFF
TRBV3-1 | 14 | CASSNGPLGGEQYF
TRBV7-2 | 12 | CASSLGGRSQYF
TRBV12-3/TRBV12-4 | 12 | CASSYGAGELFF